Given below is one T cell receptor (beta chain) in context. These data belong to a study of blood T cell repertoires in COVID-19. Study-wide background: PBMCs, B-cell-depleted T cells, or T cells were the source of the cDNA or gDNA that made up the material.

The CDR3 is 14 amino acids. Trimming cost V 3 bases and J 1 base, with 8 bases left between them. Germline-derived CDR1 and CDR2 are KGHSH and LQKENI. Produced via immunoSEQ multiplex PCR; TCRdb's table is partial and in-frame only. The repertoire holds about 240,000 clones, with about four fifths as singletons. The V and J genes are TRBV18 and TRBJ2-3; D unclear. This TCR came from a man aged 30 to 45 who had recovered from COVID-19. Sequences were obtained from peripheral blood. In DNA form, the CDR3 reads TGTGCCAGCTCACCGTCCCTCCGCACAGATACGCAGTATTTT. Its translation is CASSPSLRTDTQYF.